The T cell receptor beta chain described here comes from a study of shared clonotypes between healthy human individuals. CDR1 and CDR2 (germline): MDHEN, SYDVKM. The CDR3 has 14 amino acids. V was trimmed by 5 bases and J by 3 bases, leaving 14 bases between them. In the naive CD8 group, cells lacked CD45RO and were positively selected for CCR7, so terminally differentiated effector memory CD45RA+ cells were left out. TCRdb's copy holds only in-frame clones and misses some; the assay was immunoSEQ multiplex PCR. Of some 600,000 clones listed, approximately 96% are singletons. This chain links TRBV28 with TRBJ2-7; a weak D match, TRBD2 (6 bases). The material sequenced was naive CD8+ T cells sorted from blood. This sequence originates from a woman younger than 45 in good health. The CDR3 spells CASSGGMFYYEQYF. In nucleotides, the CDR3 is TGTGCCAGCAGTGGCGGGATGTTTTACTACGAGCAGTACTTC.